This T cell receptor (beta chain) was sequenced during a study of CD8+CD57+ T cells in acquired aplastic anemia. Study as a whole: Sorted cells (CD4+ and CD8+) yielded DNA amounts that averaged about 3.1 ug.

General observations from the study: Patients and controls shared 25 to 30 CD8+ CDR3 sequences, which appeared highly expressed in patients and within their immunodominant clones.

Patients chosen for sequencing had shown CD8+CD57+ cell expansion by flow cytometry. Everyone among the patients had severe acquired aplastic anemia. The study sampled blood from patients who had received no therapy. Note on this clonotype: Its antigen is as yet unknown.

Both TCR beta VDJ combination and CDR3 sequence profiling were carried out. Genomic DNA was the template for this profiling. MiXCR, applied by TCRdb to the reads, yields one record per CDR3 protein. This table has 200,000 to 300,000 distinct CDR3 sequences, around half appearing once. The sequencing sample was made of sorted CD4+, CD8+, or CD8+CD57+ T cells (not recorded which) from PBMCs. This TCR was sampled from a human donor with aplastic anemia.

The CDR3 DNA follows: TGTGCCAGCAGTGAGAGCGGCTACCAAGAGACCCAGTACTTC. It specifies CASSESGYQETQYF. The V call is TRBV2, the J call TRBJ2-5; the D gene is possibly TRBD2 (5 bases). Trimming removed 3 bases from V and 0 bases from J, with 8 bases in between. This CDR3 is 14 amino acids long. CDR1 is SNHLY and CDR2 is FYNNEI in the germline V gene.